The 11 T cell receptor beta chains below were found in one sample sequenced in a study of glioma-infiltrating T cells (dated by TCRdb to about 2016). These reads were obtained on an Illumina MiSeq. The iRepertoire nested amplicon-rescue multiplex PCR (arm-PCR) platform was used to amplify TCR alpha and beta CDR3 regions from RNA. TCRdb ran its own pipeline on the public reads, namely fastp trimming at Q25 and MiXCR clone calling, and kept in-frame beta chains. Every entry covers one CDR3 protein and lists the most common genes and DNA from its rows. The sample contains over 80,000 distinct CDR3 sequences, approximately 40% of them found a single time. The top ten clones comprise roughly two fifths of the sample. The sequenced sample was glioma tissue, nonneoplastic brain tissue, or PBMCs (not recorded which). These TCRs come from a human donor with low-grade glioma or glioblastoma, undergoing nonglioma brain surgery, or in good health (not recorded which).

This clonotype came up many times. The rearrangement uses TRBV6-1 and TRBJ2-5; D perhaps matches TRBD1 (6 bases). The V gene's germline CDR1 is MNHNS and CDR2 SASEGT. The CDR3 consists of 15 residues. V was pared by 7 bases and J by 4 bases, with 19 bases between. The CDR3 protein is CASTQNRVPSETQYF. For the CDR3, the DNA is TGTGCCAGCACCCAAAACAGGGTCCCCTCAGAGACCCAGTACTTC.

There are many counts of this clonotype. The chain links TRBV4-1 to TRBJ2-7; 8 nucleotides align to TRBD1. Germline trimming cut 3 bases from V and 6 bases from J; bases unmatched to any gene: 13. This CDR3 has 16 residues. Germline V gene data show CDR1 as MGHRA and CDR2 as YSYEKL. CDR3 amino acids: CASSQIQGQGAFEQYF. The CDR3 DNA sequence: TGCGCCAGCAGCCAGATCCAAGGGCAGGGGGCTTTCGAGCAGTACTTC.

V gene TRBV5-1 combines with J gene TRBJ2-3; TRBD2 agrees at 12 bases. The germline gives CDR1 SGHRS, CDR2 YFSETQ. With 4 bases clipped from V and 4 bases from J, the junction kept 10 bases outside the gene matches. The CDR3 is 17 amino acids. The CDR3, as DNA: TGCGCCAGCAGCGCCATTAACCGACTAGCGGGGGCAGATACGCAGTATTTT. As protein: CASSAINRLAGADTQYF.

Worth noting for this clonotype: At one boundary the junction diverges from the germline segment, which might be a read error. The V gene is TRBV7-9, the J gene TRBJ1-1; D not certain. Germline V gene lookup returns CDR1 SEHNR and CDR2 FQNEAQ (reference sequence). The CDR3 sequence is 12 residues long. CDR3 protein: CARSFDKGEAFF. The CDR3 nucleotides are TGTGCCAGAAGCTTTGACAAAGGTGAAGCTTTCTTT.

This clonotype occurred many times. The chain recombines TRBV7-8 with TRBJ2-3; 14 bases line up with TRBD2. The junction had 11 bases not matched to a gene; V was cut back by 1 base and J by 11 bases. This CDR3 is 17 amino acids long. CDR1 SGHVS and CDR2 FQNEAQ come from the germline V gene. This CDR3 reads CASSLVTATSGGAGQYF. The CDR3 bases are TGTGCCAGCAGCTTAGTAACCGCGACTAGCGGGGGGGCGGGGCAGTATTTT.

In the case of this clonotype: A much more abundant neighbour one base away suggests this may be a read error. The chain employs TRBV4-1 and TRBJ2-7; TRBD2 agrees at 14 bases. Germline V gene data show CDR1 as MGHRA and CDR2 as YSYEKL. The CDR3 extends over 16 amino acids. The CDR3 coding sequence is TGCGCCGGCAGCCATGATTCCGGGACTAGCGGGGGCGAGCAGTACTTC. Its translation is CAGSHDSGTSGGEQYF.

Many counts were recorded for this clonotype. DNA for the CDR3: TGCGCCAGCAGTGAGGGAGGGGGCTCTACTGAAGCTTTCTTT. It yields the protein CASSEGGGSTEAFF. The rearrangement links TRBV10-2 to TRBJ1-1; 7 nucleotides line up with TRBD1. The germline gives CDR1 WSHSY, CDR2 SAAADI. The ends lost 2 bases at V and 5 bases at J; junction bases unmatched: 5. The CDR3 spans 14 residues.

The V and J genes are TRBV20-1 and TRBJ1-2; no definite D call. Germline loops: CDR1 DFQATT, CDR2 SNEGSKA (reference sequence). V shed 3 bases and J shed 8 bases, with 10 bases lying between them. CDR3 length equals 11 residues. CDR3: CSARTGMGYTF. As DNA, the CDR3 is TGCAGTGCTAGGACGGGAATGGGCTACACCTTC.

Comments on this clonotype: It may be a read error: a sequence one base away is much more abundant. V usage is TRBV5-1 and J usage is TRBJ2-3; D is unclear. Germline V gene data show CDR1 as SGHRS and CDR2 as YFSETQ. This CDR3 is built from 14 residues. Trimming stripped 6 bases from V and 0 bases from J, with 11 bases between. In nucleotides, the CDR3 is TGCGCCAGCATCCCCGAGCCGAGCACAGATACGCAGTATTTT. Its protein is CASIPEPSTDTQYF.

This clonotype was recorded at least ten times. The gene calls are TRBV28 and TRBJ1-2, with TRBD1 as a possible D gene (6 bases). V was cut by 7 bases and J by 7 bases, with 19 bases left in between. CDR1 is MDHEN and CDR2 is SYDVKM in the germline V gene. The CDR3 length is 14 residues. The CDR3 here is CASTSPEGVSGYTF. CDR3 DNA sequence: TGTGCCAGCACCTCCCCGGAGGGGGTCAGTGGCTACACCTTC.

This clonotype was counted ten times or more. V and J are TRBV6-1 and TRBJ2-6; TRBD1 matches 9 bases. Per germline, CDR1 MNHNS and CDR2 SASEGT. Trimming took 4 bases from V and 3 from J; bases not matched to a gene: 7. CDR3 length: 17 amino acids. As DNA, the CDR3 is TGTGCCAGCAGTGCTACAGGGGGCGGCGGTGGGGCCAACGTCCTGACTTTC. This encodes CASSATGGGGGANVLTF.